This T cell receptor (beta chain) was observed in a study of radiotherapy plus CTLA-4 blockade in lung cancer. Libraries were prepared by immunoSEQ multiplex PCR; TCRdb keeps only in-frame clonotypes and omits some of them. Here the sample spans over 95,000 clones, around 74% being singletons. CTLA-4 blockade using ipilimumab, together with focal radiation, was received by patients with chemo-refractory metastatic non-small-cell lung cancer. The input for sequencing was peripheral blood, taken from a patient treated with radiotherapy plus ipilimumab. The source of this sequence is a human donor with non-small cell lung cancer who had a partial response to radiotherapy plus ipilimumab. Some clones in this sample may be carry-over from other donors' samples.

CDR3 sequence: CASSSDRASTEAFF. CDR3 DNA sequence: TGCGCCAGCAGCTCAGACAGGGCATCCACTGAAGCTTTCTTT. The V call is TRBV5-1, the J call TRBJ1-1; the match to TRBD1 covers 7 bases. This CDR3 comprises 14 residues. V lost 3 bases to trimming and J lost 4 bases; unmatched junction nucleotides: 6. Germline lookup yields CDR1 SGHRS and CDR2 YFSETQ.